Each of the 27 T cell receptor beta chains below was sequenced from the same sample in a study of T cells of healthy individuals (dated by TCRdb to the late 2010s). The method was 5' RACE. The data were produced on an Illumina MiSeq. TCRdb's own reprocessing of the public reads used fastp at Q25 and MiXCR and kept productive beta chains. Rows with one shared CDR3 protein collapse into an entry with the most common genes and DNA. A total of around 90,000 distinct CDR3 sequences appear in this sample, about 5.5% of them only once. The ten largest clones capture 7.5% to 9.5% of the sample. The receptor source for this set is a female donor in good health.

This clonotype came up many times. V usage is TRBV3-1 and J usage is TRBJ2-3; tentative D call: TRBD2 (5 bases). The CDR3 is made up of 15 amino acids. Trimming removed 9 bases at V and 7 bases at J, with 23 bases between. Germline CDR1 reads LGHDT; CDR2 reads YNNKEL (reference sequence). The CDR3 loop is CASRGRRVRRNTQYF. CDR3 bases: TGTGCCAGTCGGGGTCGGCGGGTAAGGAGGAATACGCAGTATTTT.

This clonotype was counted at least ten times. The genes are TRBV3-1 and TRBJ2-7, with 7 bases identical to TRBD1. This CDR3 contains 15 residues. The germline V gene encodes CDR1 LGHDT and CDR2 YNNKEL (reference sequence). The ends lost 0 bases at V and 2 bases at J; junction bases unmatched: 4. The CDR3 here is CASSQDPGGTYEQYF. The CDR3 region has the DNA TGTGCCAGCAGCCAAGATCCAGGGGGAACCTACGAGCAGTACTTC.

The rearrangement uses TRBV11-2 and TRBJ2-3, with TRBD1 matching over 7 bases. This CDR3 has 17 residues. Trimming removed 5 bases from V and 0 bases from J; junction bases left unmatched: 11. Germline lookup yields CDR1 SGHAT and CDR2 FQNNGV. The CDR3 bases are TGTGCCAGCAGCACCCTTGAGGGGGCATATAGCACAGATACGCAGTATTTT. Residues: CASSTLEGAYSTDTQYF.

The rearrangement uses TRBV3-1 and TRBJ1-1; D is ambiguous. This CDR3 has 13 amino acids. V gave up 8 bases and J gave up 4 bases, with 14 bases separating them. Germline CDR1 LGHDT, CDR2 YNNKEL (reference sequence). Here the CDR3 DNA reads TGTGCCAGCGGATCCCCGTGGGGCACTGAAGCTTTCTTT. It codes for CASGSPWGTEAFF.

Written as DNA, the CDR3 is TGTGCCTGGAGTGTAGGGACAGGGATTCAGCCCCAGCATTTT. It encodes CAWSVGTGIQPQHF. This chain uses TRBV30 with TRBJ1-5; 9 nucleotides align to TRBD1. Trimming took 0 bases from V and 6 from J; bases not matched to a gene: 3. CDR1 and CDR2 from the germline V gene are GTSNPN and SVGIG (reference sequence). This CDR3 has 14 amino acids.

This clonotype was counted at least ten times. This chain connects TRBV5-1 to TRBJ2-1; no clear D. This CDR3 spans 14 amino acids. The V end was cut by 4 bases, the J end by 5 bases, with 13 bases between. Germline assignment: CDR1 SGHRS and CDR2 YFSETQ. In DNA, the CDR3 is TGCGCCAGCAGCGAAGGACCGTGGGACAATGAGCAGTTCTTC. It encodes CASSEGPWDNEQFF.

This clonotype was recorded many times. V gene TRBV7-6 combines with J gene TRBJ2-2; the D call may be TRBD1 or TRBD2 (6 bases each). Germline V CDR1 and CDR2: SGHVS, FNYEAQ. V was cut by 2 bases and J by 1 base, with 14 bases left in between. The CDR3 has 17 amino acids. CDR3 nucleotides: TGTGCCAGCAGCTTAATGGGGGGCGCCGGGAACACCGGGGAGCTGTTTTTT. As protein: CASSLMGGAGNTGELFF. The variable domain in full, with the rest retrieved from reference TRBV7-6 and TRBJ2-2, is GAGVSQSPRYKVTKRGQDVALRCDPISGHVSLYWYRQALGQGPEFLTYFNYEAQQDKSGLPNDRFSAERPEGSISTLTIQRTEQRDSAMYRCASSLMGGAGNTGELFFGEGSRLTVL.

This clonotype was observed a handful of times. The chain employs TRBV28 and TRBJ1-2; unclear D gene. Germline CDR1 reads MDHEN; CDR2 reads SYDVKM. V lost 3 bases to trimming and J lost 0 bases, with 11 bases between them. There are 15 residues in the CDR3. The chain's CDR3 is CASSFRVRTNYGYTF. In DNA, the CDR3 is TGTGCCAGCAGTTTTAGGGTCAGAACTAACTATGGCTACACCTTC.

This clonotype was observed at least ten times. The chain is built from TRBV11-2 and TRBJ1-1, with unresolved D. Germline-derived CDR1 and CDR2 are SGHAT and FQNNGV. This CDR3 is built from 13 residues. V shed 6 bases and J shed 1 base, with 9 bases lying between them. CDR3 sequence: CASSEMRNTEAFF. CDR3 sequence (DNA): TGTGCCAGCAGTGAAATGAGGAACACTGAAGCTTTCTTT. Looking up the rest from reference TRBV11-2 and TRBJ1-1 gives the full variable domain: EAGVAQSPRYKIIEKRQSVAFWCNPISGHATLYWYQQILGQGPKLLIQFQNNGVVDDSQLPKDRFSAERLKGVDSTLKIQPAKLEDSAVYLCASSEMRNTEAFFGQGTRLTVV.

This clonotype was detected a few times. J is TRBJ1-2 and V is TRBV3-1, with 9 bases that match TRBD1. The ends lost 1 base at V and 3 bases at J; junction bases unmatched: 12. The germline V gene encodes CDR1 LGHDT and CDR2 YNNKEL (reference sequence). CDR3 size: 18 residues. CDR3: CASSQASGTGSSDYGYTF. The CDR3, as DNA: TGTGCCAGCAGCCAAGCCAGCGGGACAGGGTCTAGTGACTATGGCTACACCTTC.

This clonotype was seen at least ten times. The chain recombines TRBV5-1 with TRBJ1-3; D call uncertain. The germline V gene encodes CDR1 SGHRS and CDR2 YFSETQ. V lost 6 bases to trimming and J lost 3 bases, with 10 bases between them. The CDR3 runs to 13 residues. The CDR3 DNA reads TGCGCCAGCACCCCTTTCGATGGAAACACCATATATTTT. Translated, it gives CASTPFDGNTIYF. Looking up the rest from reference TRBV5-1 and TRBJ1-3 gives the full variable domain: KAGVTQTPRYLIKTRGQQVTLSCSPISGHRSVSWYQQTPGQGLQFLFEYFSETQRNKGNFPGRFSGRQFSNSRSEMNVSTLELGDSALYLCASTPFDGNTIYFGEGSWLTVV.

A few counts support this clonotype. The chain recombines TRBV5-5 with TRBJ2-3; 9 nucleotides match TRBD1. The CDR3 has 16 amino acids. V gave up 0 bases and J gave up 3 bases; unmatched junction bases: 5. Germline V lookup: CDR1 SGHKS, CDR2 YYEKEE (reference sequence). DNA of the CDR3: TGTGCCAGCAGCTTGGCCGGGACAGGGATAACAGATACGCAGTATTTT. Its translation: CASSLAGTGITDTQYF. Together with reference TRBV5-5 and TRBJ2-3, the CDR3 gives the full variable domain: DAGVTQSPTHLIKTRGQQVTLRCSPISGHKSVSWYQQVLGQGPQFIFQYYEKEERGRGNFPDRFSARQFPNYSSELNVNALLLGDSALYLCASSLAGTGITDTQYFGPGTRLTVL.

The sample holds a few counts of this clonotype. J is TRBJ2-7 and V is TRBV9, with no clear D. Trimming pared 0 bases from V and 2 bases from J, leaving 9 bases between. Germline lookup yields CDR1 SGDLS and CDR2 YYNGEE. The CDR3 is made up of 14 amino acids. The CDR3 spells CASSVDYGAYEQYF. In DNA, the CDR3 is TGTGCCAGCAGCGTAGATTACGGAGCCTACGAGCAGTACTTC.

In this sample, this clonotype turned up a few times. The CDR3 reads CASSPTGSPPPEYTF. Here the CDR3 DNA reads TGTGCCAGCAGCCCCACGGGCAGTCCCCCCCCAGAATACACCTTC. The rearrangement uses TRBV7-2 and TRBJ1-2; D remains unclear. V shed 5 bases and J shed 11 bases, with 24 bases lying between them. CDR1 is SGHTA, CDR2 FQGNSA, per germline. The CDR3 is made up of 15 amino acids.

Comment on this clonotype: A much larger clone differs by one base, so this may be a read error. V is TRBV7-2 and J is TRBJ2-7, with D perhaps TRBD2 (6 bases). In germline, CDR1 is SGHTA, CDR2 FQGNSA. The CDR3 is made up of 15 amino acids. The CDR3 DNA reads TGTGTCAGCAGCTCGCGGGGAGGACACTTCTACGAGCAGTACTTC. It translates to CVSSSRGGHFYEQYF.

CDR3 DNA: TGTGCCAGCAGTTACAGGGGGACGGAGCAGCCCCAGCATTTT. It specifies CASSYRGTEQPQHF. The chain has TRBV6-5 and TRBJ1-5; D is perhaps TRBD1 (6 bases). V lost 2 bases and J 7 bases, leaving 12 bases between the germline ends. CDR1 is MNHEY and CDR2 is SVGAGI in the germline V gene. The CDR3 runs to 14 residues.

This clonotype was observed a few times. The J gene is TRBJ1-2, the V gene TRBV14, with D hard to call. The CDR3 loop spans 14 amino acids. From germline, CDR1 is SGHDN and CDR2 FVKESK. The V end lost 2 bases, the J end lost 4 bases, and 11 bases lay between the germline ends. CDR3 sequence: CASSQMGSGYGYTF. The CDR3 DNA follows: TGTGCCAGCAGCCAAATGGGCTCAGGCTATGGCTACACCTTC. The whole variable domain, remainder taken from reference TRBV14 and TRBJ1-2, is EAGVTQFPSHSVIEKGQTVTLRCDPISGHDNLYWYRRVMGKEIKFLLHFVKESKQDESGMPNNRFLAERTGGTYSTLKVQPAELEDSGVYFCASSQMGSGYGYTFGSGTRLTVV.

Only a few counts were recorded for this clonotype. The chain has TRBV9 and TRBJ1-1; D gene ambiguous. The CDR3 is 16 amino acids. With 4 bases removed from V and 0 bases from J, the gap between germline ends came to 16 bases. Germline loops: CDR1 SGDLS, CDR2 YYNGEE. In nucleotides, the CDR3 is TGTGCCAGCAGCCGCCGAAGCGGGGAAATGAACACTGAAGCTTTCTTT. Translated, it gives CASSRRSGEMNTEAFF.

This clonotype has more than one count but fewer than ten. V usage is TRBV30 and J usage is TRBJ1-5; D is perhaps TRBD1 (5 bases). The CDR3 sequence is 15 residues long. V was clipped by 2 bases and J by 1 base, with 12 bases between them. From germline, CDR1 is GTSNPN and CDR2 SVGIG (reference sequence). CDR3 in amino acids: CAWSMEGLSNQPQHF. In nucleotides, the CDR3 is TGTGCCTGGAGTATGGAGGGACTAAGCAATCAGCCCCAGCATTTT.

This clonotype has just a few counts. The chain joins TRBV11-2 to TRBJ2-1; D is unclear. Germline CDR1 and CDR2: SGHAT and FQNNGV. V shed 1 base and J shed 8 bases, with 9 bases lying between them. The CDR3 covers 13 residues. CDR3 region: CASSLGIADEQFF. In nucleotides, the CDR3 is TGTGCCAGCAGCTTAGGGATAGCTGATGAGCAGTTCTTC.

This clonotype came up many times. This chain uses TRBV27 with TRBJ1-6; D gene unclear. CDR3 length equals 15 residues. Germline V CDR1 and CDR2: MNHEY, SMNVEV (reference sequence). Deletions cut 6 bases from V and 5 bases from J, with 14 bases between. This chain's CDR3 is CASRPHNGHNSPLHF. The CDR3 region has the DNA TGTGCCAGCAGACCACACAACGGGCATAATTCACCCCTCCACTTT.

This clonotype was picked up many times. The chain couples TRBV24-1 to TRBJ2-2; 8 bases line up with TRBD2. The germline V gene has CDR1 KGHDR and CDR2 SFDVKD. V dropped 2 bases and J dropped 1; count of bases not matched to a gene: 5. The CDR3 extends over 17 amino acids. CDR3 residues: CATSDSPSGWNTGELFF. CDR3 DNA sequence: TGTGCCACCAGTGATTCTCCTAGCGGGTGGAACACCGGGGAGCTGTTTTTT.

This clonotype occurred many times. The chain's CDR3 is CASSQRSQDPSYGYTF. The CDR3 DNA follows: TGCGCCAGCAGCCAACGCAGCCAGGACCCTTCCTATGGCTACACCTTC. The chain employs TRBV4-1 and TRBJ1-2; the D is unclear. The length of the CDR3 is 16 residues. Germline assignment: CDR1 MGHRA and CDR2 YSYEKL. Deletions cut 2 bases from V and 4 bases from J, with 17 bases between.

Ten or more counts support this clonotype. This rearrangement joins TRBV27 to TRBJ2-7; D not resolved. This CDR3 spans 14 amino acids. Germline-derived CDR1 and CDR2 are MNHEY and SMNVEV (reference sequence). Trimming cost V 5 bases and J 2 bases, with 13 bases left between them. This CDR3 reads CASSILTPPYEQYF. The CDR3 DNA reads as TGTGCCAGCAGTATTTTGACACCCCCCTACGAGCAGTACTTC.

This clonotype has a count of ten or more. The chain joins TRBV9 to TRBJ1-2; maybe TRBD1 (5 bases). The CDR3 loop spans 19 amino acids. From germline, CDR1 is SGDLS and CDR2 YYNGEE. Trimming took 1 base from V and 8 from J, leaving 30 bases between them. The CDR3 reads CASSVNLRDRSSRFSGYTF. DNA of the CDR3: TGTGCCAGCAGCGTAAATTTGAGAGACAGATCCTCTCGGTTTTCGGGCTACACCTTC.

Comment on this clonotype: This may be a read error: a much more frequent sequence differs by one nucleotide. This sequence joins TRBV4-3 and TRBJ2-1; D is possibly TRBD2 (5 bases). V was trimmed by 0 bases and J by 9 bases, leaving 9 bases between them. Germline CDR1 LGHNA, CDR2 YSLEER. CDR3 length equals 13 residues. As DNA, the CDR3 is TGCGCCAGCAGCCAAGATGAGGGCAGTGAGCAGTTCTTC. Translation: CASSQDEGSEQFF.

V gene TRBV2 combines with J gene TRBJ1-5; D remains ambiguous. CDR1 SNHLY and CDR2 FYNNEI come from the germline V gene. Trimming removed 2 bases from V and 4 bases from J, with 9 bases in between. The CDR3 has 14 amino acids. The CDR3 DNA reads as TGTGCCAGCAGTGAAAGTTCAGGTAATCAGCCCCAGCATTTT. Its protein product is CASSESSGNQPQHF.